The 10 T cell receptor beta chains below all came from one sample that was sequenced in a study of OX40 agonist ivuxolimab in advanced cancers. The data were produced by immunoSEQ multiplex PCR, yet TCRdb's version contains in-frame clones alone and is incomplete. The sample lists about 69,000 clones; about 90% were seen once. Specimen: CD4+ or CD8+ T cells sorted from blood, collected in a trial of the OX40 agonist ivuxolimab. The receptors stem from an adult with an advanced solid tumor such as melanoma, head and neck, liver or kidney cancer.

The genes are TRBV4-2 and TRBJ2-3, with D tentatively TRBD1 (6 bases). Germline V lookup: CDR1 LGHNA, CDR2 YNFKEQ. The V end lost 2 bases, the J end lost 2 bases, and 17 bases lay between the germline ends. The CDR3 extends over 17 amino acids. This chain's CDR3 is CASSQKIRDIDTDTQYF. In nucleotides, the CDR3 is TGTGCCAGCAGCCAAAAGATAAGGGACATCGACACAGATACGCAGTATTTT.

Only a few counts were recorded for this clone. V usage is TRBV7-3 and J usage is TRBJ2-7; possibly TRBD1 for D (5 bases). Germline values: CDR1 SGHTA, CDR2 FQGTGA. CDR3 length equals 13 residues. Trimming took off 4 bases at V and 0 bases at J, with 7 bases between the two ends. The CDR3 sequence is CASSYDSSYEQYF. The CDR3 DNA is TGTGCCAGCAGCTATGACAGCTCCTACGAGCAGTACTTC.

This chain joins TRBV4-2 and TRBJ2-3; 9 bases match TRBD2. The germline V gene has CDR1 LGHNA and CDR2 YNFKEQ. Germline trimming cut 0 bases from V and 4 bases from J; bases unmatched to any gene: 5. The CDR3 runs to 16 residues. The CDR3 sequence is CASSQDSGGGADTQYF. The CDR3 bases are TGTGCCAGCAGCCAAGATAGCGGGGGAGGGGCAGATACGCAGTATTTT.

The CDR3 DNA reads TGTGCCAGTAGTAGCCGGGACAGGCTTACCTACGAGCAGTACTTC. Amino acids: CASSSRDRLTYEQYF. The V and J genes are TRBV19 and TRBJ2-7; 8 bases line up with TRBD1. Trimming cost V 4 bases and J 2 bases; bases outside gene matches: 7. CDR3 size: 15 residues. CDR1 is LNHDA and CDR2 is SQIVND in the germline V gene (reference sequence).

This sequence joins TRBV4-1 and TRBJ2-7; 8 bases line up with TRBD2. The junction had 8 bases not matched to a gene; V was cut back by 1 base and J by 3 bases. Germline values: CDR1 MGHRA, CDR2 YSYEKL. The CDR3 has 16 amino acids. CDR3 in DNA: TGCGCCAGCAGCCAAGGGGAAGCGGGAGTCATCTACGAGCAGTACTTC. Translated: CASSQGEAGVIYEQYF.

The V gene is TRBV28, the J gene TRBJ1-5; D is uncertain. Trimming took off 4 bases at V and 6 bases at J, with 7 bases between the two ends. Germline V lookup: CDR1 MDHEN, CDR2 SYDVKM. The CDR3 extends over 12 amino acids. CDR3 protein: CASSSFFQPQHF. The CDR3 nucleotides are TGTGCCAGCAGTTCCTTCTTTCAGCCCCAGCATTTT.

The chain employs TRBV28 and TRBJ2-3; 9 bases match TRBD2. The germline CDR1 and CDR2 sequences are MDHEN and SYDVKM. The CDR3 consists of 19 residues. Trimming took 5 bases from V and 1 from J; bases not matched to a gene: 16. CDR3 bases: TGTGCCAGCAGTCTTCGTATATGGCGGGAGGGCCCGGGCACAGATACGCAGTATTTT. It yields the protein CASSLRIWREGPGTDTQYF.

The gene calls are TRBV7-8 and TRBJ2-1, with TRBD2 matching 7 bases. With 1 base clipped from V and 8 bases from J, the junction kept 8 bases outside the gene matches. CDR1 and CDR2 from the germline V gene are SGHVS and FQNEAQ. The CDR3 extends over 15 amino acids. The CDR3 here is CASSLELRGSYEQFF. The CDR3 DNA reads TGTGCCAGCAGCTTAGAGCTCCGCGGGAGCTATGAGCAGTTCTTC.

The chain carries TRBV6-1 and TRBJ2-5; a weak D match, TRBD2 (5 bases). The DNA end is a closer match to TRBJ2-7, so the J assignment may be wrong. The CDR3 loop spans 14 amino acids. Per the germline V gene, CDR1 is MNHNS and CDR2 is SASEGT. The CDR3 protein is CASTGSGIGYEQYF. CDR3 coding DNA: TGTGCCAGCACAGGATCGGGGATCGGATACGAGCAGTACTTC.

The CDR3 nucleotides read TGTGCCAGCAGCTTGACACGGCCCCAGCATTTT. It codes for CASSLTRPQHF. The rearrangement uses TRBV28 and TRBJ1-5, with unresolved D. This CDR3 contains 11 residues. Trimming cost V 6 bases and J 9 bases, with 9 bases left between them. The germline V gene encodes CDR1 MDHEN and CDR2 SYDVKM.